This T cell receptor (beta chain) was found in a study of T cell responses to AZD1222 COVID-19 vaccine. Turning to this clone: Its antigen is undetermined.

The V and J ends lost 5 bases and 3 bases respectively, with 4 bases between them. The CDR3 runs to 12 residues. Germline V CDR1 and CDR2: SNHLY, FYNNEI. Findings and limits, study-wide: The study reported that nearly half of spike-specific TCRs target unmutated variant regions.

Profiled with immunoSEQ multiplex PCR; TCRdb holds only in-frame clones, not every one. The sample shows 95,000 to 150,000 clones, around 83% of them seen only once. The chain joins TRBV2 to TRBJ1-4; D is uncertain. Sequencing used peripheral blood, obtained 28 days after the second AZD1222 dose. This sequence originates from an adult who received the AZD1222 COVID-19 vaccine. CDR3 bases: TGTGCCAGCAGTAAACCTAATGAAAAACTGTTTTTT. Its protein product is CASSKPNEKLFF.